These T cell receptor beta chains were read from a single sample in a study of identical twins' blood T cells. TCRdb analysed the 5' RACE reads with MiXCR anew, one entry per CDR3 protein. The sample has 300,000 to 400,000 distinct CDR3 sequences, roughly 30% seen once; the top ten hold roughly 5.5%. The sequenced sample consisted of PBMCs. All receptors come from a woman between 18 and 50 years old in good health. The CDR3 runs from the conserved cysteine through the conserved F or W. A D gene is named only where the DNA matches it firmly. Size tells how often a clone was seen (once, few, many) or the class of an expanded clone, and some rows leave it out.

TRBV10-2	-	-	TRBJ1-2	TGCGCCAGCAGTGAGTCACCGGGGGTGAACTATGGCTACACCTTC	CASSESPGVNYGYTF
TRBV20-1	-	-	TRBJ1-1	TGCAGTGCTAGAGATGAGGGCACTGAAGCTTTCTTT	CSARDEGTEAFF
TRBV3-1	-	-	TRBJ2-3	TGTGCCAGCAGCCAACTTACCTGGAGTAACACAGATACGCAGTATTTT	CASSQLTWSNTDTQYF
TRBV12-3/TRBV12-4	-	-	TRBJ1-2	TGTGCCAGCAGTTTGGGGCAACTATGGAGCTACACCTTC	CASSLGQLWSYTF
TRBV10-3	few	TRBD2	TRBJ2-5	TGTGCCACCGATCTGGCTAGCGGGGGGAACCAAGAGACCCAGTACTTC	CATDLASGGNQETQYF
TRBV6-6	few	-	TRBJ1-5	TGTGCCAGCACCGAAGCGACGGGGCAAAATCAGCCCCAGCATTTT	CASTEATGQNQPQHF
TRBV18	-	TRBD1	TRBJ1-1	TGTGCCAGCTCCCAAGGACAGGGGCTGTTTGGCACTGAAGCTTTCTTT	CASSQGQGLFGTEAFF
TRBV20-1	few	-	TRBJ2-1	TGCAGTGCTAGTCGGAAGGTCGGTTGGGGCCAGCAGTTCTTC	CSASRKVGWGQQFF
TRBV5-1	few	-	TRBJ2-1	TGCGCCAGCAGCGCCGGGACAAACAATGAGCAGTTCTTC	CASSAGTNNEQFF
TRBV20-1	few	TRBD2	TRBJ2-4	TGCAGTGCTAGAGTTGCTAGCGGAAACATTCAGTACTTC	CSARVASGNIQYF
TRBV9	few	TRBD1	TRBJ1-1	TGTGCCAGCAGCGCACCAGGGGGCCAAACTGAAGCTTTCTTT	CASSAPGGQTEAFF